This T cell receptor beta chain was documented in a study of Ad26.COV2.S vaccination and SARS-CoV-2 variants. Whole-study context: As a participant in COV1001, the donor was in the Ad26.COV2.S trial arm. Broader study findings: Vaccine and placebo recipients had similar non-spike TCR breadth.

Treatment reported: over 15 received Ad26.COV2.S at low or high dose, single or two shots; 5 received placebo; per-sample allocation not given. Sampling was done on day 63 after the first vaccine or placebo injection. Trimming pared 3 bases from V and 0 bases from J, leaving 9 bases between. There are 14 residues in the CDR3. Germline V gene sequence: CDR1 MGHDK, CDR2 SYGVNS. Sequencing used immunoSEQ multiplex PCR; TCRdb keeps in-frame clones, though not all of them. The sample gives just over 350,000 clones, approximately 85% of which show up once; 3% to 4% is in the top ten. A note on this clone: Its antigen remains unidentified.

The source material was peripheral blood, sampled in a trial of Ad26.COV2.S vaccine versus placebo. The chain is built from TRBV25-1 and TRBJ2-7; TRBD2 might be the D (6 bases). This sequence was found in a person aged 18 to 65 who received the Ad26.COV2.S COVID-19 vaccine or a placebo. For the CDR3, the DNA is TGTGCCAGCAGTGAGCGGGGCAACTCCTACGAGCAGTACTTC. Its protein is CASSERGNSYEQYF.